A selection of T cell receptor beta chains follows, all from one sample in a study of blood T cell repertoires in COVID-19. Generated by immunoSEQ multiplex PCR, the TCRdb table keeps only in-frame clones and is missing some. The sample contains 300,000 to 350,000 clones, about 93% of which appear only once. The sample was peripheral blood. These receptors all stem from a woman younger than 45 with COVID-19, enrolled during active disease. Each CDR3 is given without its conserved first and last residue. Each record gives: CDR3 length, V gene, clone size, CDR3 protein. Clone size is not always given. Where it is, it says once, few, many or a class for expanded clones.

CDR3 length: 13; V gene: TRBV28; clone size: .; CDR3 protein: ASSSRDRLYNEQF
CDR3 length: 13; V gene: TRBV30; clone size: .; CDR3 protein: AWSLTGTGGQPQH
CDR3 length: 13; V gene: TRBV19; clone size: .; CDR3 protein: ASSPTGGDSGELF
CDR3 length: 14; V gene: TRBV7-9; clone size: .; CDR3 protein: ASSLGLAGGVAEQF
CDR3 length: 14; V gene: TRBV18; clone size: .; CDR3 protein: ASSPDWREIVETQY
CDR3 length: 9; V gene: TRBV5-5; clone size: once; CDR3 protein: ASSSAGEQY
CDR3 length: 12; V gene: TRBV15; clone size: .; CDR3 protein: ATSGRDTSYEQY
CDR3 length: 14; V gene: TRBV11-2; clone size: .; CDR3 protein: ASSLLGSGTYNEQF
CDR3 length: 12; V gene: TRBV6-5; clone size: .; CDR3 protein: ASSYSRGSETQY
CDR3 length: 11; V gene: TRBV6-5; clone size: .; CDR3 protein: ASRLTGNYGYT
CDR3 length: 11; V gene: TRBV5-6; clone size: .; CDR3 protein: ASSLTGSYEQY
CDR3 length: 14; V gene: TRBV7-8; clone size: .; CDR3 protein: ASSLGGVLAGYEQY
CDR3 length: 11; V gene: TRBV3-1/TRBV3-2; clone size: .; CDR3 protein: ASSLGQGNTIY
CDR3 length: 13; V gene: TRBV28; clone size: .; CDR3 protein: ASSLSSGLTDTQY